This T cell receptor (beta chain) was sequenced in a study of blood T cell repertoires in COVID-19. Study background: PBMCs, B-cell-depleted T cells, or T cells provided the cDNA or gDNA that made up the material.

The CDR3 spans 13 residues. The ends were cut back, 3 bases at V and 3 bases at J, with 8 bases in the middle. The germline gives CDR1 MGHDK, CDR2 SYGVNS. Participants' reported clinical history set cohort assignment. As processed by the authors: How many nucleated cells were present was estimated from reference gene primer amplification. Sequencing was performed with immunoSEQ multiplex PCR; in TCRdb, only in-frame clones are kept and a portion is missing. D and trimming were read from the DNA, whereas the V and J calls and clone size are those reported in that table. The profile shows about 250,000 clones, 87% of them singletons.

The chain is built from TRBV25-1 and TRBJ1-2; D ambiguous. Sequenced: PBMCs or T cells enriched from blood (not recorded which). The sequence derives from a woman between 25 and 40 years old with acute COVID-19. The CDR3 nucleotides read TGTGCCAGCAGTGACTTAGCGGACTATGGCTACACCTTC. Protein product: CASSDLADYGYTF.